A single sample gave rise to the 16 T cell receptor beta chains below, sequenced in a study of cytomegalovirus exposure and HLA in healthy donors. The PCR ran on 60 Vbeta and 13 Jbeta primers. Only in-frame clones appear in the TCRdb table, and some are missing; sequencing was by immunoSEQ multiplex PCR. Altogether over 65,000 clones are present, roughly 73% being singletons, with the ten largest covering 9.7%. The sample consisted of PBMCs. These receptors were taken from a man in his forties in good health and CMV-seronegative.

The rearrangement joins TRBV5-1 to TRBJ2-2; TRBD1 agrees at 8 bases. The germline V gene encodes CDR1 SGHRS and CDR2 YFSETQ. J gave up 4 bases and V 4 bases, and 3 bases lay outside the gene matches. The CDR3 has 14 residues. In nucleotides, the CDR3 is TGCGCCAGCAGCGATACAGGGGGCACCGGGGAGCTGTTTTTT. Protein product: CASSDTGGTGELFF.

The CDR3 nucleotides are TGCAGCGTTGCCACCAGACAGGCTATGAACACTGAAGCTTTCTTT. Translation gives CSVATRQAMNTEAFF. J is TRBJ1-1 and V is TRBV29-1; TRBD1 might be the D (6 bases). The germline V gene encodes CDR1 SQVTM and CDR2 ANQGSEA. V gave up 4 bases and J gave up 0 bases, with 15 bases separating them. This CDR3 spans 15 amino acids. Together with reference TRBV29-1 and TRBJ1-1, the CDR3 gives the full variable domain: SAVISQKPSRDICQRGTSLTIQCQVDSQVTMMFWYRQQPGQSLTLIATANQGSEATYESGFVIDKFPISRPNLTFSTLTVSNMSPEDSSIYLCSVATRQAMNTEAFFGQGTRLTVV.

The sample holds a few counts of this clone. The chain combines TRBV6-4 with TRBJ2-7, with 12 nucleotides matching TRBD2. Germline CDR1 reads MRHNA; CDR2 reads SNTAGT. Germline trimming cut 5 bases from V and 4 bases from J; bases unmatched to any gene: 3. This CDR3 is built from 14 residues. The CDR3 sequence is CASSRLAGVYEQYF. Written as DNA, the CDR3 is TGTGCCAGCAGTCGACTAGCGGGAGTTTACGAGCAGTACTTC.

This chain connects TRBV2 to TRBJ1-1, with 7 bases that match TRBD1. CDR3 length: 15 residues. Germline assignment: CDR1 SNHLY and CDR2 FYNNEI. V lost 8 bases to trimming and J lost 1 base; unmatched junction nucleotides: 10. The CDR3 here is CASQGVASGNTEAFF. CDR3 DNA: TGTGCCAGCCAGGGGGTGGCTTCAGGGAACACTGAAGCTTTCTTT.

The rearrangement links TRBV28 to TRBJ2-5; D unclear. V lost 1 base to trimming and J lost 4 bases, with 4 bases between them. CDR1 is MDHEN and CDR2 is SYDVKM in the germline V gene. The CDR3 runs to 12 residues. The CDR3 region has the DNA TGTGCCAGCAGTTTATTCCGAGAGACCCAGTACTTC. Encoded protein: CASSLFRETQYF.

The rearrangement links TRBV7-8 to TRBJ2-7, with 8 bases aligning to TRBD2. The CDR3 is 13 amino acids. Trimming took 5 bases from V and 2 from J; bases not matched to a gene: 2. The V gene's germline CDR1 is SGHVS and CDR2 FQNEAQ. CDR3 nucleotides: TGTGCCAGCAGCATGGGACTAGCCTACGAGCAGTACTTC. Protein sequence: CASSMGLAYEQYF. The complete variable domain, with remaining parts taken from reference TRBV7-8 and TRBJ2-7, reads GAGVSQSPRYKVAKRGQDVALRCDPISGHVSLFWYQQALGQGPEFLTYFQNEAQLDKSGLPSDRFFAERPEGSVSTLKIQRTQQEDSAVYLCASSMGLAYEQYFGPGTRLTVT.

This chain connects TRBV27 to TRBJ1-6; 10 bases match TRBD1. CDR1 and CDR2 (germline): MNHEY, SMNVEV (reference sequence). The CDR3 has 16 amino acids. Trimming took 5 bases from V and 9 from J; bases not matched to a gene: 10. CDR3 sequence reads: CASSLYLGQGGSPLHF. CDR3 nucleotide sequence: TGTGCCAGCAGTCTATATCTAGGACAGGGGGGTTCACCCCTCCACTTT.

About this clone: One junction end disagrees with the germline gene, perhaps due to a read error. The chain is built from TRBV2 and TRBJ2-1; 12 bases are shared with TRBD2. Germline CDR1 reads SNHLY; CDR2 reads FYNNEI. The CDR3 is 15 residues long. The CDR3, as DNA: TGTGCCAGCATGATGACTAGCGGGAGTTCAAATGAGCAGCTCTTC. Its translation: CASMMTSGSSNEQLF.

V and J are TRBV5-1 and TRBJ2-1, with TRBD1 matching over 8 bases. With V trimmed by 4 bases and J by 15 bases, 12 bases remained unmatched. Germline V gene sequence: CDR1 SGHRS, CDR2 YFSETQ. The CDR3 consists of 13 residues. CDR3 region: CASSQRPDRDWFF. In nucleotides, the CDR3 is TGCGCCAGCAGCCAACGCCCGGACAGGGACTGGTTCTTC. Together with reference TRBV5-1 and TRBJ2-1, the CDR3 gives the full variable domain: KAGVTQTPRYLIKTRGQQVTLSCSPISGHRSVSWYQQTPGQGLQFLFEYFSETQRNKGNFPGRFSGRQFSNSRSEMNVSTLELGDSALYLCASSQRPDRDWFFGPGTRLTVL.

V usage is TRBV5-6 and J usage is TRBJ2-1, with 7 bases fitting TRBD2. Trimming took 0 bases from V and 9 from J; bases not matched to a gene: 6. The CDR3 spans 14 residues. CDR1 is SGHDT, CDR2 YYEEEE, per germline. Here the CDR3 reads CASSLVAGAGEQFF. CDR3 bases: TGTGCCAGCAGCTTGGTGGCGGGAGCTGGTGAGCAGTTCTTC. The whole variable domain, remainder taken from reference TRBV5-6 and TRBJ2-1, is DAGVTQSPTHLIKTRGQQVTLRCSPKSGHDTVSWYQQALGQGPQFIFQYYEEEERQRGNFPDRFSGHQFPNYSSELNVNALLLGDSALYLCASSLVAGAGEQFFGPGTRLTVL.

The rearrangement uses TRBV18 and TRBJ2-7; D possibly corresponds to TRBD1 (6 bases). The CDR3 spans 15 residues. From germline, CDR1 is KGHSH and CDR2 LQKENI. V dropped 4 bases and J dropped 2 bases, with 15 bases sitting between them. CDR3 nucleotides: TGTGCCAGCTCACTATGGACAGCCCAAACCTACGAGCAGTACTTC. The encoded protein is CASSLWTAQTYEQYF.

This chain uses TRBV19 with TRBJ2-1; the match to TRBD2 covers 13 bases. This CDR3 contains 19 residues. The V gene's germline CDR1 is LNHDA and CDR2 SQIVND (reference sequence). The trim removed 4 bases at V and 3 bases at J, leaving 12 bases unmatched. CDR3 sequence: CASSSAGRTSGSFYNEQFF. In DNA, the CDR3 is TGTGCCAGTAGTAGCGCAGGGAGGACTAGCGGGAGTTTCTACAATGAGCAGTTCTTC.

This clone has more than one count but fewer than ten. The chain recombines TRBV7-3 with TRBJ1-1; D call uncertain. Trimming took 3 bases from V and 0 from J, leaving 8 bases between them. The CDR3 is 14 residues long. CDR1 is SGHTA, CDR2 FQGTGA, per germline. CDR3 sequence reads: CASSFALMNTEAFF. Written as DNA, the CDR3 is TGTGCCAGCAGCTTTGCACTCATGAACACTGAAGCTTTCTTT.

The CDR3 bases are TGTGCCAGCAGTGAAGAGGGGGGCACAGATACGCAGTATTTT. Translated, it gives CASSEEGGTDTQYF. The chain is built from TRBV2 and TRBJ2-3, with D perhaps TRBD1 (6 bases). CDR1 is SNHLY and CDR2 is FYNNEI in the germline V gene. This CDR3 has 14 amino acids. V lost 1 base and J lost 1, with 6 bases in between.

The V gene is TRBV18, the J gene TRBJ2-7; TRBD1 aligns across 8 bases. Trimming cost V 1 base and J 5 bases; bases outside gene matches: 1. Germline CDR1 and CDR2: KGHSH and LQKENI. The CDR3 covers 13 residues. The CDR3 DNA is TGTGCCAGCTCACCACAACAGGGGGACGAGCAGTACTTC. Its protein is CASSPQQGDEQYF.

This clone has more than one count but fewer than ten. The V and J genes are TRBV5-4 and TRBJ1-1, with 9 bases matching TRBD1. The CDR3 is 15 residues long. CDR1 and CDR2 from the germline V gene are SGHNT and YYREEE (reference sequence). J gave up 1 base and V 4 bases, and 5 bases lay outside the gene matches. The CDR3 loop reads CASSRLDRGNTEAFF. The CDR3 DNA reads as TGTGCCAGCAGCAGATTGGACAGGGGGAACACTGAAGCTTTCTTT.